These 29 T cell receptor beta chains were all obtained from the same sample, sequenced in a study of T-cell reconstitution after alpha-beta-depleted transplantation in children. Researchers prepared the TCRbeta library using unique molecular identifiers, the study reports. TCRdb itself ran the PCR reads through MiXCR, one entry per CDR3 protein. The sample consists of some 840,000 distinct CDR3 sequences, roughly 15% of them appearing once. Sequences were derived from PBMCs, mostly from graft donor cells, sampled 360 days after TCRalphabeta/CD19-depleted stem cell transplant. Receptors were obtained from a male patient aged 10 to 17 who had a stem cell transplant for acute lymphoblastic leukemia, so the T cells may come from the graft donor.

As for this clonotype: Given the absence of the conserved phenylalanine or tryptophan at the CDR3 end, a read error is likely. The DNA is omitted, as the CDR3 cannot be located on it reliably, and the CDR3 follows TCRdb's listing. J is TRBJ1-1 and V is TRBV5-1. Germline V CDR1 and CDR2: SGHRS, YFSETQ. 14 amino acids form the CDR3, both terminal residues included. The CDR3 spells CASSRLDGKTETFS.

Ten or more counts support this clonotype. This chain joins TRBV12-3 or TRBV12-4 and TRBJ2-5; 7 nucleotides match TRBD1. This CDR3 has 11 amino acids. V shed 5 bases and J 10 bases; nucleotides not matched to a gene: 4. CDR3 in amino acids: CASSPGQSQYF. CDR3 DNA: TGTGCCAGCAGTCCGGGACAGAGCCAGTACTTC.

The chain couples TRBV2 to TRBJ2-5, with no clear D. Per germline, CDR1 SNHLY and CDR2 FYNNEI. The CDR3 contains 16 residues. V was trimmed by 4 bases and J by 4 bases, leaving 19 bases between them. The CDR3 DNA is TGTGCCAGCAGTGGCCCCACTGTAGGGCGGAGAGAGACCCAGTACTTC. It specifies CASSGPTVGRRETQYF. Using reference TRBV2 and TRBJ2-5 for the parts outside the CDR3, the full variable domain is EPEVTQTPSHQVTQMGQEVILRCVPISNHLYFYWYRQILGQKVEFLVSFYNNEISEKSEIFDDQFSVERPDGSNFTLKIRSTKLEDSAMYFCASSGPTVGRRETQYFGPGTRLLVL.

This clonotype was picked up a small number of times. The V gene is TRBV29-1, the J gene TRBJ2-6; weak D call: TRBD1 (5 bases). Germline CDR1 is SQVTM and CDR2 is ANQGSEA. The V end lost 2 bases, the J end lost 0 bases, and 11 bases lay between the germline ends. The CDR3 runs to 16 residues. This CDR3 reads CSVEQGALSGANVLTF. CDR3 sequence (DNA): TGCAGCGTTGAACAGGGTGCCCTCTCTGGGGCCAACGTCCTGACTTTC.

This clonotype was picked up a small number of times. V and J are TRBV5-1 and TRBJ2-5; 13 bases agree with TRBD2. This CDR3 contains 15 residues. Per the germline V gene, CDR1 is SGHRS and CDR2 is YFSETQ. J gave up 8 bases and V 4 bases, and 8 bases lay outside the gene matches. The CDR3 nucleotides are TGCGCCAGCAGCCAGACTAGCGGGGGGCGTCAAACCCAGTACTTC. Translation gives CASSQTSGGRQTQYF.

This CDR3 reads CASSQDGRLTYEQYF. The DNA for the CDR3 is TGTGCCAGCAGCCAAGACGGCCGGCTTACCTACGAGCAGTACTTC. The chain joins TRBV3-1 to TRBJ2-7; D unclear. The V gene lost 0 bases and the J gene lost 2 bases, with 11 bases spanning the gap. This CDR3 contains 15 residues. Germline V gene lookup returns CDR1 LGHDT and CDR2 YNNKEL (reference sequence).

This chain connects TRBV4-2 to TRBJ2-7, with TRBD2 identical over 7 bases. Germline assignment: CDR1 LGHNA and CDR2 YNFKEQ. V dropped 5 bases and J dropped 0; count of bases not matched to a gene: 4. This CDR3 is built from 14 residues. The CDR3 nucleotides read TGTGCCAGCAGCGCGGCGGGAGCCTCCTACGAGCAGTACTTC. It specifies CASSAAGASYEQYF.

J is TRBJ2-1 and V is TRBV14; D uncertain. CDR1 SGHDN and CDR2 FVKESK come from the germline V gene. Trimming removed 0 bases at V and 0 bases at J, with 12 bases between. The CDR3 is made up of 17 amino acids. The CDR3 DNA reads TGTGCCAGCAGCCAAGAGACGCCCCTGAGCTCCTACAATGAGCAGTTCTTC. It specifies CASSQETPLSSYNEQFF.

The chain employs TRBV3-1 and TRBJ2-7, with D possibly being TRBD1 (5 bases). Trimming removed 5 bases at V and 6 bases at J, with 17 bases between. The CDR3 contains 14 residues. Germline CDR1 is LGHDT and CDR2 is YNNKEL (reference sequence). The CDR3 region is CASSISGLGVEQYF. CDR3 nucleotides: TGTGCCAGCAGCATCTCGGGTCTAGGGGTCGAGCAGTACTTC.

This clonotype came up once. For the CDR3, the DNA is TGTGCCAGCAGTTTTATCGGGACTAGCGCGTACAATGAGCAGTTCTTC. Its translation: CASSFIGTSAYNEQFF. This chain uses TRBV12-3 or TRBV12-4 with TRBJ2-1, with 10 bases that match TRBD2. The CDR3 extends over 16 amino acids. J was trimmed by 4 bases and V by 3 bases; bases with no gene match: 6.

The chain's CDR3 is CASSQDPGQGNIQYF. CDR3 bases: TGCGCCAGCAGCCAAGATCCTGGGCAGGGAAACATTCAGTACTTC. The chain joins TRBV4-1 to TRBJ2-4, with D maybe TRBD1 (5 bases). Germline CDR1 is MGHRA and CDR2 is YSYEKL. The CDR3 spans 15 residues. Trimming stripped 0 bases from V and 6 bases from J, with 12 bases between.

This clonotype was observed a handful of times. The chain recombines TRBV19 with TRBJ1-1, with D uncertain. CDR3 length: 14 residues. V lost 5 bases to trimming and J lost 1 base, with 11 bases between them. In germline, CDR1 is LNHDA, CDR2 SQIVND (reference sequence). Written as DNA, the CDR3 is TGTGCCAGTAGTCGCGGGGTTCGGAACACTGAAGCTTTCTTT. Translated: CASSRGVRNTEAFF.

This clonotype was observed many times. The chain has TRBV7-9 and TRBJ2-1; D might be TRBD2 (6 bases). The V and J ends lost 0 bases and 7 bases respectively, with 13 bases between them. Germline CDR1 and CDR2: SEHNR and FQNEAQ (reference sequence). The CDR3 has 15 amino acids. The CDR3 region has the DNA TGTGCCAGCAGCTTAGCAGGCGTCGGGGGAAATGAGCAGTTCTTC. Translation gives CASSLAGVGGNEQFF.

This clonotype has only a few counts. The V call is TRBV7-9, the J call TRBJ2-5; perhaps TRBD1 as D (5 bases). Trimming cost V 1 base and J 14 bases, with 11 bases left between them. Germline V CDR1 and CDR2: SEHNR, FQNEAQ (reference sequence). The CDR3 is 11 amino acids. CDR3 amino acids: CASSLDRKTYF. The CDR3 coding sequence is TGTGCCAGCAGCTTAGACAGGAAAACTTACTTC.

The gene calls are TRBV29-1 and TRBJ1-4, with D uncertain. This CDR3 comprises 10 residues. Trimming took off 7 bases at V and 8 bases at J, with 8 bases between the two ends. Germline CDR1 and CDR2: SQVTM and ANQGSEA. The CDR3 here is CSAADEKLFF. The CDR3 region has the DNA TGCAGCGCTGCCGACGAAAAACTGTTTTTT.

This clonotype was seen a handful of times. The chain is built from TRBV9 and TRBJ2-1; D perhaps matches TRBD2 (6 bases). The CDR3 runs to 16 residues. Germline-derived CDR1 and CDR2 are SGDLS and YYNGEE. V was trimmed by 0 bases and J by 10 bases, leaving 20 bases between them. The CDR3 DNA reads as TGTGCCAGCAGCGTAGAATGGGTGTTGGGGAGGACCGAGCAGTTCTTC. Amino acids: CASSVEWVLGRTEQFF.

This clonotype showed up just a few times. The V call is TRBV15, the J call TRBJ2-2, with 9 bases identical to TRBD2. Germline loops: CDR1 LNHNV, CDR2 YYDKDF (reference sequence). J lost 8 bases, V lost 0 bases, and 7 bases had no gene match. The CDR3 length is 16 residues. The CDR3: CATSRDERGAMGELFF. Written as DNA, the CDR3 is TGTGCCACCAGCAGAGACGAGCGGGGGGCCATGGGGGAGCTGTTTTTT.

The sample holds a few counts of this clonotype. J is TRBJ1-2 and V is TRBV3-1; D is unclear. The CDR3 is made up of 15 amino acids. The V gene lost 0 bases and the J gene lost 1 base, with 9 bases spanning the gap. Germline assignment: CDR1 LGHDT and CDR2 YNNKEL (reference sequence). DNA for the CDR3: TGTGCCAGCAGCCAAGATCATGCCAGTAACTATGGCTACACCTTC. It is translated as CASSQDHASNYGYTF.

This clonotype was picked up a small number of times. The gene calls are TRBV6-2 or TRBV6-3 and TRBJ2-3, with 7 positions matching TRBD1. V shed 10 bases and J 1 base; nucleotides not matched to a gene: 14. The CDR3 totals 16 residues. Germline V lookup: CDR1 MNHEY, CDR2 SVGEGT. CDR3 nucleotide sequence: TGTGCCACCGGATCCGACAGGGTTGGGGGCACAGATACGCAGTATTTT. Protein: CATGSDRVGGTDTQYF.

The V call is TRBV11-2, the J call TRBJ2-2; 13 nucleotides agree with TRBD2. Germline lookup yields CDR1 SGHAT and CDR2 FQNNGV. V lost 4 bases, J lost 7 bases, and 3 bases stayed unmatched. This CDR3 contains 15 residues. This CDR3 reads CASSSLAGGFGELFF. The CDR3 DNA follows: TGTGCCAGCAGCTCACTAGCGGGAGGGTTCGGGGAGCTGTTTTTT.

This chain links TRBV9 with TRBJ2-7; 11 bases match TRBD2. The V and J ends lost 0 bases and 4 bases, in that order; junction bases with no gene match: 3. CDR1 is SGDLS, CDR2 YYNGEE, per germline. The CDR3 totals 15 residues. The CDR3 DNA reads as TGTGCCAGCAGCGTAGGACTAGCGGGACAGTACGAGCAGTACTTC. Its translation: CASSVGLAGQYEQYF.

A word on this clonotype: A read error may be the cause here, since a much bigger clone is one base away. The chain links TRBV5-5 to TRBJ2-7; D tentatively reads TRBD1 or TRBD2 (5 bases each). Germline values: CDR1 SGHKS, CDR2 YYEKEE (reference sequence). This CDR3 is built from 15 residues. The CDR3 region has the DNA TGTACCAGCAGCTCCCAGCATGGGACCGGCTACGAGCAGTACTTC. The encoded protein is CTSSSQHGTGYEQYF. Full variable domain (missing parts from reference TRBV5-5 and TRBJ2-7): DAGVTQSPTHLIKTRGQQVTLRCSPISGHKSVSWYQQVLGQGPQFIFQYYEKEERGRGNFPDRFSARQFPNYSSELNVNALLLGDSALYLCTSSSQHGTGYEQYFGPGTRLTVT.

This clonotype was seen repeatedly, ten times or more. This chain links TRBV5-1 with TRBJ2-1; D remains unclear. The length of the CDR3 is 11 residues. The V gene's germline CDR1 is SGHRS and CDR2 YFSETQ. Trimming stripped 4 bases from V and 12 bases from J, with 11 bases between. CDR3 loop: CASSLPGRQFF. In nucleotides, the CDR3 is TGCGCCAGCAGCCTGCCCGGCAGGCAGTTCTTC.

This clonotype was counted between two and nine times. The chain combines TRBV4-1 with TRBJ2-7, with TRBD2 matching 7 bases. The germline CDR1 and CDR2 sequences are MGHRA and YSYEKL. CDR3 length equals 15 residues. The ends lost 0 bases at V and 2 bases at J; junction bases unmatched: 4. The CDR3 spells CASSQEGRDPYEQYF. For the CDR3, the DNA is TGCGCCAGCAGCCAAGAGGGGAGGGATCCCTACGAGCAGTACTTC.

The V gene is TRBV27, the J gene TRBJ1-5, with D perhaps matching TRBD1 (6 bases). The V and J ends lost 1 base and 0 bases respectively, with 16 bases between them. The CDR3 is made up of 18 amino acids. The V gene's germline CDR1 is MNHEY and CDR2 SMNVEV (reference sequence). The CDR3 sequence: CASSLWGDTTYSNQPQHF. Here the CDR3 DNA reads TGTGCCAGCAGTTTATGGGGGGACACGACGTATAGCAATCAGCCCCAGCATTTT.

Ten or more counts support this clonotype. The gene calls are TRBV9 and TRBJ2-7; D remains unclear. The germline V gene encodes CDR1 SGDLS and CDR2 YYNGEE. The CDR3 runs to 13 residues. The germline V and J ends were trimmed by 0 bases and 4 bases, with 8 bases remaining between them. CDR3 in DNA: TGTGCCAGCAGCGTAGCGGCCCAATACGAGCAGTACTTC. It yields the protein CASSVAAQYEQYF.

The table lists this clonotype with many counts. The chain is built from TRBV6-5 and TRBJ2-1; D remains ambiguous. The length of the CDR3 is 16 residues. The germline CDR1 and CDR2 sequences are MNHEY and SVGAGI. Trimming shortened V by 5 bases and J by 5 bases, and 19 bases separated the two germline ends. The DNA of the CDR3 is TGTGCCAGCAGTAACCTCGGTTGGAAAGTAAACAATGAGCAGTTCTTC. Protein sequence: CASSNLGWKVNNEQFF.

This clonotype occurred many times. This sequence joins TRBV9 and TRBJ2-7; no definite D call. Trimming shortened V by 0 bases and J by 3 bases, and 7 bases separated the two germline ends. CDR3 length: 13 amino acids. Germline CDR1 is SGDLS and CDR2 is YYNGEE. Here the CDR3 DNA reads TGTGCCAGCAGCGTAGATCCAGACTACGAGCAGTACTTC. Protein: CASSVDPDYEQYF.

This clonotype was seen repeatedly, ten times or more. The V and J genes are TRBV9 and TRBJ2-7; tentative D call: TRBD1 (6 bases). This CDR3 has 15 residues. Trimming pared 0 bases from V and 2 bases from J, leaving 12 bases between. CDR1 and CDR2 (germline): SGDLS, YYNGEE. The CDR3 DNA sequence: TGTGCCAGCAGCGTAGAGCTGGGGGCGGCCTACGAGCAGTACTTC. Translated, it gives CASSVELGAAYEQYF.